Each of the 20 T cell receptor beta chains below was sequenced from the same sample in a study of blood T cell repertoires in COVID-19. Clones were sequenced by immunoSEQ multiplex PCR, and TCRdb holds only the in-frame ones, with some missing. The profile covers 300,000 to 450,000 clones, with 88% appearing a single time and less than 1.5% taken by the ten largest. The material sequenced was PBMCs or T cells enriched from blood (not recorded which). Receptors originate from a woman younger than 30 who had recovered from COVID-19.

J is TRBJ2-5 and V is TRBV7-2; 8 nucleotides line up with TRBD1. The germline V gene has CDR1 SGHTA and CDR2 FQGNSA. The J segment lost 5 bases and the V segment lost 5 bases, leaving 10 bases of the junction unmatched. The CDR3 covers 15 residues. The CDR3 region is CASSAGGASRETQYF. The CDR3 DNA reads as TGTGCCAGCAGCGCAGGGGGCGCGAGTAGGGAGACCCAGTACTTC.

The chain joins TRBV3-1 (or the pseudogene TRBV3-2) to TRBJ1-6, with D possibly being TRBD1 (5 bases). CDR1 and CDR2 from the germline V gene are LGHDT and YNNKEL (reference sequence). The CDR3 length is 15 residues. With 1 base removed from V and 4 bases from J, the gap between germline ends came to 8 bases. Here the CDR3 DNA reads TGTGCCAGCAGCCAAGGGACATTGTATAATTCACCCCTCCACTTT. Its translation: CASSQGTLYNSPLHF.

The CDR3 here is CASSQANRDSPLHF. CDR3 in DNA: TGCGCCAGCAGCCAAGCTAACAGGGATTCACCCCTCCACTTT. The V and J genes are TRBV4-1 and TRBJ1-6; TRBD1 is a possible D gene (6 bases). Trimming removed 1 base at V and 8 bases at J, with 9 bases between. Germline loops: CDR1 MGHRA, CDR2 YSYEKL. This CDR3 region has 14 residues.

V and J are TRBV7-9 and TRBJ1-4, with 7 bases fitting TRBD1. CDR1 and CDR2 (germline): SEHNR, FQNEAQ (reference sequence). The V and J ends lost 2 bases and 8 bases, in that order; junction bases with no gene match: 8. CDR3 length equals 15 residues. CDR3 protein: CASSLYQGEFEKLFF. The CDR3 DNA reads as TGTGCCAGCAGCTTATATCAGGGGGAATTCGAAAAACTGTTTTTT. Filled out from reference TRBV7-9 and TRBJ1-4, the complete variable domain reads DTGVSQNPRHKITKRGQNVTFRCDPISEHNRLYWYRQTLGQGPEFLTYFQNEAQLEKSRLLSDRFSAERPKGSFSTLEIQRTEQGDSAMYLCASSLYQGEFEKLFFGSGTQLSVL.

This clone has a handful of counts. The chain has TRBV5-8 and TRBJ2-5, with 8 bases aligning to TRBD1. The CDR3 is made up of 14 amino acids. V shed 4 bases, J shed 2 bases, and the junction held 4 bases outside the gene matches. Germline loops: CDR1 SGHTS, CDR2 YDEGEE. The CDR3: CASSPGQGQETQYF. CDR3 coding DNA: TGTGCCAGCAGCCCCGGACAGGGTCAAGAGACCCAGTACTTC.

The chain links TRBV4-3 to TRBJ1-6; D not resolved. V was trimmed by 0 bases and J by 7 bases, leaving 13 bases between them. This CDR3 spans 16 amino acids. Germline-derived CDR1 and CDR2 are LGHNA and YSLEER. This CDR3 reads CASSQDGAGTNSPLHF. In DNA, the CDR3 is TGCGCCAGCAGCCAAGATGGTGCAGGAACGAATTCACCCCTCCACTTT.

The chain combines TRBV30 with TRBJ1-3; the match to TRBD1 covers 7 bases. Germline trimming cut 3 bases from V and 0 bases from J; bases unmatched to any gene: 11. From germline, CDR1 is GTSNPN and CDR2 SVGIG (reference sequence). This CDR3 spans 17 amino acids. CDR3 in amino acids: CAWRGTELHPSGNTIYF. The CDR3 nucleotides read TGTGCCTGGAGGGGGACAGAACTCCACCCCTCTGGAAACACCATATATTTT. Full variable domain (outside the CDR3, taken from reference TRBV30 and TRBJ1-3): SQTIHQWPATLVQPVGSPLSLECTVEGTSNPNLYWYRQAAGRGLQLLFYSVGIGQISSEVPQNLSASRPQDRQFILSSKKLLLSDSGFYLCAWRGTELHPSGNTIYFGEGSWLTVV.

The count of this clone is one. This chain links TRBV5-8 with TRBJ1-2; D gene uncertain. Trimming took 0 bases from V and 2 from J, leaving 14 bases between them. The CDR3 is 16 residues long. CDR1 is SGHTS and CDR2 is YDEGEE in the germline V gene. In nucleotides, the CDR3 is TGTGCCAGCAGCTTGGACGGCCGGGAAGGGAACTATGGCTACACCTTC. Encoded protein: CASSLDGREGNYGYTF.

CDR3 sequence (DNA): TGTGCCAGCAGCTTACGGATGCTTGCGGGGCAGTACTTC. It yields the protein CASSLRMLAGQYF. The rearrangement joins TRBV3-1 (or the pseudogene TRBV3-2) to TRBJ2-7; possibly TRBD2 for D (5 bases). The CDR3 spans 13 residues. Germline assignment: CDR1 LGHDT and CDR2 YNNKEL (reference sequence). Deletions cut 5 bases from V and 9 bases from J, with 17 bases between.

The V gene is TRBV18, the J gene TRBJ1-3; no clear D. V was cut by 2 bases and J by 1 base, with 9 bases left in between. This CDR3 comprises 15 residues. Looked up from germline, CDR1 is KGHSH and CDR2 is LQKENI. CDR3 nucleotides: TGTGCCAGCTCACCAAGCCATTCTTCTGGAAACACCATATATTTT. Translating it yields CASSPSHSSGNTIYF.

The CDR3: CASSPQGTRDYGYTF. The CDR3 region has the DNA TGTGCCAGCTCACCGCAGGGGACAAGAGACTATGGCTACACCTTC. V is TRBV18 and J is TRBJ1-2; maybe TRBD1 (6 bases). Trimming shortened V by 3 bases and J by 3 bases, and 14 bases separated the two germline ends. Germline values: CDR1 KGHSH, CDR2 LQKENI. The CDR3 consists of 15 residues.

The chain couples TRBV5-4 to TRBJ2-5; the D gene is possibly TRBD2 (5 bases). This CDR3 is 14 amino acids long. CDR1 SGHNT and CDR2 YYREEE come from the germline V gene (reference sequence). V was pared by 2 bases and J by 2 bases, with 10 bases between. The DNA for the CDR3 is TGTGCCAGCAGCTTTCAGACTAATCAAGAGACCCAGTACTTC. Translating gives CASSFQTNQETQYF.

V and J are TRBV7-2 and TRBJ2-2; the match to TRBD1 covers 7 bases. The CDR3 loop spans 16 amino acids. Trimming took 4 bases from V and 5 from J; bases not matched to a gene: 10. The germline CDR1 and CDR2 sequences are SGHTA and FQGNSA. The CDR3 protein is CASSSNAAGGTGELFF. The CDR3 DNA reads TGTGCCAGCAGCTCTAATGCGGCAGGGGGTACCGGGGAGCTGTTTTTT. The full variable domain, completed using reference TRBV7-2 and TRBJ2-2, is GAGVSQSPSNKVTEKGKDVELRCDPISGHTALYWYRQSLGQGLEFLIYFQGNSAPDKSGLPSDRFSAERTGGSVSTLTIQRTQQEDSAVYLCASSSNAAGGTGELFFGEGSRLTVL.

The J gene is TRBJ2-1, the V gene TRBV29-1; TRBD2 matches at 8 bases. Losses at the gene ends were 0 bases for V and 2 bases for J; bases not matched to a gene: 3. The germline V gene has CDR1 SQVTM and CDR2 ANQGSEA. This CDR3 comprises 15 residues. CDR3 protein: CSVEDRTSPYNEQFF. The CDR3, as DNA: TGCAGCGTTGAAGATCGGACTAGCCCCTACAATGAGCAGTTCTTC.

The genes are TRBV6-5 and TRBJ1-1, with 10 bases identical to TRBD1. V was pared by 6 bases and J by 4 bases, with 8 bases of the junction left unmatched. Per the germline V gene, CDR1 is MNHEY and CDR2 is SVGAGI. The CDR3 runs to 15 residues. Here the CDR3 reads CASRTDRGLVTEAFF. The DNA for the CDR3 is TGTGCCAGCAGAACAGACAGGGGGCTTGTCACTGAAGCTTTCTTT.

In this sample, this clone turned up once. The chain employs TRBV19 and TRBJ1-1; 7 nucleotides align to TRBD1. Germline V gene sequence: CDR1 LNHDA, CDR2 SQIVND (reference sequence). The junction had 5 bases not matched to a gene; V was cut back by 0 bases and J by 1 base. This CDR3 contains 16 residues. CDR3 nucleotide sequence: TGTGCCAGTAGTATAGACTTTGGACAGGAGAACACTGAAGCTTTCTTT. As protein: CASSIDFGQENTEAFF.

This clone showed up just once. The chain combines TRBV9 with TRBJ1-2, with TRBD1 matching 7 bases. Germline-derived CDR1 and CDR2 are SGDLS and YYNGEE. The CDR3 covers 15 residues. V lost 4 bases and J lost 4; bases outside the gene matches: 10. CDR3 residues: CASSLGTDISYGYTF. CDR3 nucleotide sequence: TGTGCCAGCAGCTTGGGGACAGACATATCCTATGGCTACACCTTC.

The chain couples TRBV15 to TRBJ2-3; 11 bases are a match to TRBD2. V shed 1 base, J shed 0 bases, and the junction held 9 bases outside the gene matches. CDR1 is LNHNV and CDR2 is YYDKDF in the germline V gene (reference sequence). The CDR3 runs 19 residues. For the CDR3, the DNA is TGTGCCACCAGCAGAGTTCGGGGGACTAGCGGAGATAGCACAGATACGCAGTATTTT. As protein: CATSRVRGTSGDSTDTQYF. Drawing the rest from reference TRBV15 and TRBJ2-3, the complete variable domain is DAMVIQNPRYQVTQFGKPVTLSCSQTLNHNVMYWYQQKSSQAPKLLFHYYDKDFNNEADTPDNFQSRRPNTSFCFLDIRSPGLGDTAMYLCATSRVRGTSGDSTDTQYFGPGTRLTVL.

The chain has TRBV4-2 and TRBJ1-5; D unclear. Germline V gives CDR1 LGHNA, CDR2 YNFKEQ. This CDR3 comprises 15 residues. Deletions cut 0 bases from V and 6 bases from J, with 12 bases between. The CDR3 bases are TGTGCCAGCAGCCAAGATATGGGTTGGAGTCAGCCCCAGCATTTT. Translation gives CASSQDMGWSQPQHF.

This chain uses TRBV10-3 with TRBJ1-2, with D tentatively TRBD1 (5 bases). This CDR3 contains 13 residues. The V end lost 8 bases, the J end lost 4 bases, and 14 bases lay between the germline ends. Per the germline V gene, CDR1 is ENHRY and CDR2 is SYGVKD. Written as DNA, the CDR3 is TGTGCCATCGGCCAGGGTAGAGGCTATGGCTACACCTTC. Protein sequence: CAIGQGRGYGYTF.